This TCR beta chain derives from a study of naive and memory T cell subsets. General study findings and limits: In naive cells, over 90% of TCR sequences were seen only once.

CD45RA-CD27- cells were effector memory; CD45RA+CD27- cells were EMRA. The beta constant-region primer was an equimolar mix of two oligonucleotides covering TRBC1 and TRBC2. The ligated cDNA underwent four PCR rounds using SP2 and nested alpha and beta constant-region primers. A 12-nucleotide UMI and the SP2 primer were added to the cDNA 3' end by oligonucleotide ligation. TCRdb fed the UMI-ligation and nested PCR reads into MiXCR, producing one record per CDR3 protein. The profile shows 1,500 or so distinct CDR3 sequences, about 8% of them singletons. Relative to its sample, this clonotype is medium-sized. Its specificity is not known. V shed 3 bases and J shed 3 bases, with 21 bases lying between them. Germline V CDR1 and CDR2: DFQATT, SNEGSKA (reference sequence). The CDR3 is made up of 16 amino acids.

This receptor was obtained from a human donor in good health. The sample was CD8+ TEMRA cells from blood. Subset defined: effector memory re-expressing CD45RA, CD45RA+ CD27-. The rearrangement links TRBV20-1 to TRBJ2-7; a weak D match, TRBD2 (6 bases). The CDR3 reads CSASSIRDSINYEQYF. In DNA form, the CDR3 reads TGCAGTGCTAGTTCGATCAGGGACTCAATAAACTACGAGCAGTACTTC.